These T cell receptor beta chains were read from a single sample in a study of blood T cells in healthy people across ages. From the 5' RACE reads, TCRdb called clonotypes with MiXCR, one entry per CDR3 protein. This table has about 1.6 million distinct CDR3 sequences, about 35% appearing once. The sample consisted of blood. The receptors were gathered from a woman in her 30s in good health. CDR3s include the opening cysteine and the closing phenylalanine or tryptophan. The order of the fields is V gene, CDR3 protein.

TRBV18 | CASRDTNQPQHF
TRBV3-1 | CASSQRGVLSGANVLTF
TRBV6-5 | CASSGLAETDTQYF
TRBV27 | CASRLAGEISLYNEQFF
TRBV7-3 | CASSLGTGTPTDTQYF
TRBV12-3/TRBV12-4 | CASSLIHGTGLTIPRDTQYF
TRBV3-1 | CASTLGTSATYEQYF
TRBV2 | CASIEQGISYEQYF
TRBV5-5 | CASSPTSGRATDTQYF
TRBV5-1 | CASSWDQVYYGYTF
TRBV20-1 | CSAGAGAINEQFF
TRBV24-1 | CATSDGGSLHYNEQFF
TRBV28 | CASRSHGITYGQYF
TRBV7-9 | CASSLRREVTDTQYF
TRBV7-9 | CASSLSSDGTGELFF
TRBV27 | CASRPTGLAGAKNIQYF
TRBV6-6 | CASRPGTSGHRETQYF
TRBV7-3 | CASSPPGVTDTQYF
TRBV7-3 | CASSLQGQGLFEQFF
TRBV20-1 | CSARATWTSGSFYEQYF
TRBV11-1 | CAISLGSRTQYF
TRBV5-1 | CASSLDSNYGYTF
TRBV3-1 | CASRHRGLSEQYF
TRBV29-1 | CSVERASQETQYF
TRBV5-1 | CASSLVSGGPTEAFF
TRBV10-3 | CAISEGTVVGPQHF
TRBV30 | CAWSSWYTEAFF
TRBV10-3 | CAISRTGRRDEQYF
TRBV29-1 | CSVGPRDTQYF
TRBV29-1 | CSGMDTDTQYF
TRBV4-1 | CASSQEPSTGELFF
TRBV4-2 | CAGSPGTGATNEKLFF
TRBV28 | CASGFTRGNEQYF
TRBV5-1 | CTSSLGTGSEETRYF
TRBV12-3/TRBV12-4 | CASSWAGGNYEQYF
TRBV20-1 | CSASRQGGYGYTF
TRBV20-1 | CSAVQGGNQPQHF
TRBV5-1 | CASSLGTSGVSYEQYF
TRBV3-1 | CASSQGLVAGEQFF
TRBV30 | CAWSEQGWEQYF
TRBV30 | CAARQGFSYEQYF
TRBV7-8 | CASSLAGEGELFF
TRBV20-1 | CSARELDRWGEQYF
TRBV30 | CAWSALRDRGYGYTF
TRBV29-1 | CSVVLGDRGGTDTQYF
TRBV7-6 | CASRPGEGAPPGELFF
TRBV29-1 | CSVVAAGGTGELFF
TRBV12-3/TRBV12-4 | CASSFLTGPPWNTQYF
TRBV4-1 | CASSPRTGWINEQFF
TRBV20-1 | CSARGTRTETQYF
TRBV7-7 | CASTSRPGANTGELFF
TRBV3-1 | CASSPGTGGPVQYF
TRBV3-1 | CASSQATSGSFRNEQFF
TRBV20-1 | CSASGYYEQYF
TRBV20-1 | CSARAPSDTQYF
TRBV29-1 | CSVEVPEEKLFF
TRBV10-3 | CAIRAGENQPQHF
TRBV28 | CASRSTRYGYTF